Shown below are 21 T cell receptor beta chains from a single sample sequenced in a study of T cells expressing NK-cell markers. TCRdb re-called the 5' RACE reads, yielding one record per CDR3 amino acid sequence without DNA. The sample table includes 350,000 to 400,000 distinct CDR3 sequences. Sample: blood T cells: a sorted CD56 or NKG2C T cell subset, CD4+ or CD8+ T cells, or bulk PBMC T cells (not recorded which). These TCRs come from a woman in her forties or fifties in good health.

This rearrangement joins TRBV29-1 to TRBJ1-1. Germline lookup yields CDR1 SQVTM and CDR2 ANQGSEA. The CDR3 has 12 amino acids. The CDR3 reads CSVERGLGEAFF.

The V gene is TRBV5-1, the J gene TRBJ1-1; the TRBD1 assignment by TCRdb is unverifiable without DNA. The CDR3 contains 13 residues. CDR1 is SGHRS and CDR2 is YFSETQ in the germline V gene. The CDR3 protein is CASGNRGNTEAFF.

The chain links TRBV20-1 to TRBJ2-1; TCRdb reports TRBD2, a call that lacks DNA to check it against. Germline V lookup: CDR1 DFQATT, CDR2 SNEGSKA (reference sequence). The CDR3 runs to 15 residues. Here the CDR3 reads CSAARGGGGNYEQFF.

The chain uses TRBV19 and TRBJ2-3; TCRdb reports TRBD2, a call that lacks DNA to check it against. The CDR3 covers 15 residues. CDR1 is LNHDA and CDR2 is SQIVND in the germline V gene (reference sequence). CDR3 sequence reads: CASSIASGGTDTQYF.

This rearrangement joins TRBV3-1 to TRBJ2-5; the D call from TCRdb, TRBD2, cannot be confirmed without DNA. Germline-derived CDR1 and CDR2 are LGHDT and YNNKEL (reference sequence). The CDR3 is 13 amino acids. The CDR3 is CASRSTSLKTQYF.

This chain links TRBV10-3 with TRBJ1-1. The CDR3 is 14 residues long. Germline V gene lookup returns CDR1 ENHRY and CDR2 SYGVKD. The CDR3 sequence is CAISESTAGTEAFF.

V usage is TRBV29-1 and J usage is TRBJ2-4; absent DNA, TCRdb's TRBD2 call cannot be checked. The CDR3 has 11 amino acids. Germline V gene sequence: CDR1 SQVTM, CDR2 ANQGSEA. The CDR3 sequence is CSAFSGRAYYF.

The J gene is TRBJ1-1, the V gene TRBV7-6; checking the TCRdb D call of TRBD1 is not possible without DNA. Germline V gene data show CDR1 as SGHVS and CDR2 as FNYEAQ. The CDR3 covers 12 residues. The CDR3 region is CASSRGGDQAFF.

The chain couples TRBV7-8 to TRBJ2-5. Per the germline V gene, CDR1 is SGHVS and CDR2 is FQNEAQ. The CDR3 runs 12 residues. CDR3 sequence: CASSPAGQTQYF.

The genes are TRBV4-1 and TRBJ2-5; TCRdb names TRBD1, which stays unverified in the absence of DNA. From germline, CDR1 is MGHRA and CDR2 YSYEKL. This CDR3 has 15 residues. CDR3 protein: CASSQAKGRGETQYF.

V usage is TRBV12-3 or TRBV12-4 and J usage is TRBJ1-2; TCRdb lists TRBD1, though no DNA is available to test this call. This CDR3 region has 15 residues. CDR3 residues: CASSPRTGPLHGYTF.

The genes are TRBV30 and TRBJ2-3; with no DNA, the TCRdb D assignment of TRBD1 cannot be verified. The CDR3 totals 15 residues. The V gene's germline CDR1 is GTSNPN and CDR2 SVGIG (reference sequence). CDR3: CAWSVPGTFLNTQYF.

The chain couples TRBV12-3 or TRBV12-4 to TRBJ1-1; TCRdb indicates TRBD1, and absent DNA this call remains unverified. The CDR3 has 13 amino acids. CDR3: CASSYRRTTEAFF.

The chain joins TRBV18 to TRBJ2-7; TCRdb designates TRBD1, a call that cannot be tested without DNA. The CDR3 has 13 amino acids. Germline CDR1 and CDR2: KGHSH and LQKENI. The CDR3 sequence: CASSPGPLVEQYF.

The rearrangement links TRBV14 to TRBJ2-3. Germline lookup yields CDR1 SGHDN and CDR2 FVKESK. The CDR3 has 12 amino acids. CDR3 residues: CASSQARQVQYF.

J is TRBJ1-2 and V is TRBV3-1. There are 13 residues in the CDR3. CDR1 and CDR2 from the germline V gene are LGHDT and YNNKEL (reference sequence). The chain's CDR3 is CASSKDLVGGYTF.

The J gene is TRBJ2-1, the V gene TRBV20-1; TCRdb selects TRBD2, and the lack of DNA leaves this call unchecked. The CDR3 runs to 16 residues. Germline CDR1 reads DFQATT; CDR2 reads SNEGSKA (reference sequence). The CDR3 reads CSAPILSGWAYNEQFF.

J is TRBJ2-1 and V is TRBV5-1; as DNA is missing, the TRBD2 call by TCRdb cannot be tested. The germline gives CDR1 SGHRS, CDR2 YFSETQ. The CDR3 sequence is 14 residues long. CDR3 sequence: CASSPPSRANEQFF.

The V and J genes are TRBV20-1 and TRBJ2-1; the D gene TCRdb calls, TRBD1, cannot be checked with no DNA. Germline V gives CDR1 DFQATT, CDR2 SNEGSKA (reference sequence). The CDR3 is made up of 12 amino acids. CDR3 loop: CSAREGAGWQFF.

This chain links TRBV12-3 or TRBV12-4 with TRBJ2-1. This CDR3 has 13 amino acids. The CDR3 loop reads CASTPATYNEQFF.

This rearrangement joins TRBV5-1 to TRBJ2-3. The CDR3 spans 15 residues. The germline V gene has CDR1 SGHRS and CDR2 YFSETQ. CDR3 region: CASSPEGGLTDTQYF. The entire variable domain, with the rest obtained from reference TRBV5-1 and TRBJ2-3, is as follows: KAGVTQTPRYLIKTRGQQVTLSCSPISGHRSVSWYQQTPGQGLQFLFEYFSETQRNKGNFPGRFSGRQFSNSRSEMNVSTLELGDSALYLCASSPEGGLTDTQYFGPGTRLTVL.